Presented here are 10 T cell receptor beta chains from one specimen sequenced in a study of T cells in localized non-small cell lung cancer. Data came from immunoSEQ multiplex PCR; TCRdb stores just in-frame clones and leaves some out. The repertoire holds more than 45,000 clones, with approximately 88% as singletons. The starting material was peripheral blood mononuclear cells, obtained before any cancer treatment. The source is a man aged 40 to 70 with stage III lung adenocarcinoma.

This clone was picked up a small number of times. This chain connects TRBV4-3 to TRBJ2-1; no clear D gene. Germline V CDR1 and CDR2: LGHNA, YSLEER. V gave up 0 bases and J gave up 0 bases, with 3 bases separating them. The CDR3 is 14 amino acids. CDR3 nucleotides: TGCGCCAGCAGCCAAGAAGACTCCTACAATGAGCAGTTCTTC. It specifies CASSQEDSYNEQFF.

The chain employs TRBV2 and TRBJ1-2, with 10 bases matching TRBD1. With V trimmed by 6 bases and J by 8 bases, 6 bases remained unmatched. The germline V gene has CDR1 SNHLY and CDR2 FYNNEI. The CDR3 runs to 13 residues. The CDR3 DNA sequence: TGTGCCAGCAGGCGAGGGACAGGGGAAGGCTACACCTTC. It is translated as CASRRGTGEGYTF.

This sequence joins TRBV9 and TRBJ1-5; D perhaps matches TRBD1 (6 bases). The length of the CDR3 is 15 residues. Germline V CDR1 and CDR2: SGDLS, YYNGEE. V dropped 2 bases and J dropped 0 bases, with 9 bases sitting between them. The CDR3 loop is CASSVGGLSNQPQHF. CDR3 DNA sequence: TGTGCCAGCAGCGTCGGGGGCCTTAGCAATCAGCCCCAGCATTTT.

This clone was detected only once. The genes are TRBV4-2 and TRBJ1-3; possible D gene TRBD1, 5 bases. Germline CDR1 LGHNA, CDR2 YNFKEQ. V lost 6 bases and J 2 bases, leaving 11 bases between the germline ends. This CDR3 comprises 14 residues. The CDR3 DNA reads TGTGCCAGCAGGGGGGGTTCACCTGGAAACACCATATATTTT. As protein: CASRGGSPGNTIYF.

The table lists this clone with a few counts. CDR3 amino acids: CASSPEGGRTYEQYF. The CDR3 bases are TGTGCCAGCAGCCCCGAGGGCGGGAGGACCTACGAGCAGTACTTC. The V gene is TRBV7-6, the J gene TRBJ2-7; 8 bases agree with TRBD2. After removal of 5 bases from V and 2 bases from J, the junction contained 8 bases not matched to a gene. The germline gives CDR1 SGHVS, CDR2 FNYEAQ. The CDR3 spans 15 residues.

The CDR3 nucleotides read TGCAGCGGTTGCCGGTTGAGACGGGGCGAGCAGTACTTC. This codes for CSGCRLRRGEQYF. This sequence joins TRBV29-1 and TRBJ2-7; tentatively, D is TRBD2 (5 bases). The germline V gene encodes CDR1 SQVTM and CDR2 ANQGSEA. This CDR3 is 13 amino acids long. V was shortened by 7 bases and J by 6 bases, with 19 bases between the two germline ends.

The chain recombines TRBV19 with TRBJ1-2; 12 nucleotides align to TRBD1. Germline trimming cut 4 bases from V and 4 bases from J; bases unmatched to any gene: 10. CDR1 and CDR2 from the germline V gene are LNHDA and SQIVND (reference sequence). This CDR3 is built from 17 residues. Here the CDR3 DNA reads TGTGCCAGTAGTACGGACTTAGGGGGACAGGGGGCCTATGGCTACACCTTC. It encodes CASSTDLGGQGAYGYTF. Full variable domain (rest looked up from reference TRBV19 and TRBJ1-2): DGGITQSPKYLFRKEGQNVTLSCEQNLNHDAMYWYRQDPGQGLRLIYYSQIVNDFQKGDIAEGYSVSREKKESFPLTVTSAQKNPTAFYLCASSTDLGGQGAYGYTFGSGTRLTVV.

The CDR3 DNA follows: TGTGCCAGTAATGGGCTAGCGGGTAACACCGGGGAGCTGTTTTTT. Translation: CASNGLAGNTGELFF. The chain links TRBV19 to TRBJ2-2, with 8 bases identical to TRBD2. After removal of 7 bases from V and 2 bases from J, the junction contained 6 bases not matched to a gene. The germline CDR1 and CDR2 sequences are LNHDA and SQIVND (reference sequence). The length of the CDR3 is 15 residues.

This clone turned up a few times. The chain has TRBV13 and TRBJ2-7; no firm D call. Trimming took off 6 bases at V and 0 bases at J, with 3 bases between the two ends. There are 11 residues in the CDR3. Germline CDR1 is PRHDT and CDR2 is FYEKMQ (reference sequence). The CDR3: CASSYSYEQYF. As DNA, the CDR3 is TGTGCCAGCAGTTACTCCTACGAGCAGTACTTC.

The sample holds a few counts of this clone. This sample includes further DNA sequences coding for the same CDR3. V gene TRBV19 combines with J gene TRBJ1-2; 8 bases match TRBD1. Per germline, CDR1 LNHDA and CDR2 SQIVND (reference sequence). This CDR3 contains 14 residues. With V trimmed by 1 base and J by 5 bases, 3 bases remained unmatched. CDR3 in DNA: TGTGCCAGTAGTATAGCCGGACAGGGATATGGCTACACCTTC. Translating it yields CASSIAGQGYGYTF.